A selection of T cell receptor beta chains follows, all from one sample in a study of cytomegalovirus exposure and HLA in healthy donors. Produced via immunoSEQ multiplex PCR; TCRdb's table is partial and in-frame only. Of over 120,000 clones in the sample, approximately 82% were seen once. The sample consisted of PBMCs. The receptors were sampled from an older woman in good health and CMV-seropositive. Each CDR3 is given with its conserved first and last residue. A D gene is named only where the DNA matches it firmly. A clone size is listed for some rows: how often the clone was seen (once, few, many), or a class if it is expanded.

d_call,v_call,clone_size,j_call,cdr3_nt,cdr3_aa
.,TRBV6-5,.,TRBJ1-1,TGTGCCAGCAGTTACACGGGTTGGACTGAAGCTTTCTTT,CASSYTGWTEAFF
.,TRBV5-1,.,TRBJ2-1,TGCGCCAGCAGCTTTAGCGGAAGCTCCTACAATGAGCAGTTCTTC,CASSFSGSSYNEQFF
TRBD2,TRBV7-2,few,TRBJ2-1,TGTGCCAGCAGCCCAACTAGCGGGAGTCCAGATGAGCAGTTCTTC,CASSPTSGSPDEQFF
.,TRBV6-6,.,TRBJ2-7,TGTGCCAGCACCCCCTCGCGGTCCTACGAGCAGTACTTC,CASTPSRSYEQYF
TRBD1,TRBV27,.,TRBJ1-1,TGTGCCAGCAGTCCAGACCGGGACAGCATTGAAGCTTTCTTT,CASSPDRDSIEAFF
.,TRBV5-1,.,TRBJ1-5,TGCGCCAGCAGCTTGGCGGGTAGTCAGCCCCAGCATTTT,CASSLAGSQPQHF
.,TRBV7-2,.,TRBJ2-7,TGTGCCAGCAGCCTTCTTGCGGACGAGCAGTACTTC,CASSLLADEQYF
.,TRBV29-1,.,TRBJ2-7,TGCAGCGTTGTCCACTCCTACGAGCAGTACTTC,CSVVHSYEQYF
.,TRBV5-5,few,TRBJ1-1,TGTGCCAGCAGCTTAGGGGAATTAAACACTGAAGCTTTCTTT,CASSLGELNTEAFF
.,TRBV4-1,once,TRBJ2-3,TGCGCCACCACTAGGGCAGGGGGGCCAGATACGCAGTATTTT,CATTRAGGPDTQYF
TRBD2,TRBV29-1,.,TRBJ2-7,TGCAGCGTTGTGTCTAGCGGGCAACCCTACGAGCAGTACTTC,CSVVSSGQPYEQYF
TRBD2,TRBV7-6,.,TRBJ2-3,TGTGCCAGCAGCTTAGCGGGGACTAGCGGGATGATGACAGATACGCAGTATTTT,CASSLAGTSGMMTDTQYF
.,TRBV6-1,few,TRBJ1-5,TGTGCCAGCAGTGAACAGGCCGTGCAGCCCCAGCATTTT,CASSEQAVQPQHF
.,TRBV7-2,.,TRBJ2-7,TGTGCCAGCAGCCAACAAGCGGGCGACGAGCAGTACTTC,CASSQQAGDEQYF
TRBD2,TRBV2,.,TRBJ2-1,TGTGCCAGCAGGGTGCGGGAGGTGCACAATGAGCAGTTCTTC,CASRVREVHNEQFF
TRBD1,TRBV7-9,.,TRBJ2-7,TGTGCCAGCAGCGCTCGAGAGGGGGCGTTCTACGAGCAGTACTTC,CASSAREGAFYEQYF
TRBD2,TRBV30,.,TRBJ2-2,TGTGCCTGGAGTGGGGCTAGCGGGAGGGCCCCCGGGGAGCTGTTTTTT,CAWSGASGRAPGELFF
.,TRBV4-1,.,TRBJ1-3,TGCGCCAGCAGCCAAGGGAGGAGCTCTGGAAACACCATATATTTT,CASSQGRSSGNTIYF
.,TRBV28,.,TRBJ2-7,TGTGCCACCTATCTAGGACTACTTTTCTACGAGCAGTACTTC,CATYLGLLFYEQYF
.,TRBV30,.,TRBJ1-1,TGTGCCTGGACCGAGACAGTGAACACTGAAGCTTTCTTT,CAWTETVNTEAFF
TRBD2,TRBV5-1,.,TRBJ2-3,TGCGCCAGCAGCTTGACGGGAGGAGTGACAGATACGCAGTATTTT,CASSLTGGVTDTQYF
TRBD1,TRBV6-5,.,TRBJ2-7,TGTGCCAGCAGTCGGACAGGGGGCAGCGACGAGCAGTACTTC,CASSRTGGSDEQYF
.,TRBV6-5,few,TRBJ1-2,TGTGCCAGCAGACGAACAGGGTCCGGCTACACCTTC,CASRRTGSGYTF
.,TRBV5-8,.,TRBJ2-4,TGTGCCAGCAACCCGGGACTTCTAGCCAAAAACATTCAGTACTTC,CASNPGLLAKNIQYF
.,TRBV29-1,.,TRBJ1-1,TGCAGCGTTGATGTCAGCGACACTGAAGCTTTCTTT,CSVDVSDTEAFF